Below, 2 T cell receptor beta chains from the same sample are listed, as sequenced in a study of blood T cell repertoires in COVID-19. Using immunoSEQ multiplex PCR, the repertoire was profiled, and TCRdb retains in-frame clones only, with some absent. This sample has roughly 160,000 clones, with roughly 81% found just once. The sequencing input was peripheral blood. These receptor sequences come from a man aged 40-49 years with acute or convalescent COVID-19.

The CDR3 protein is CSVEGTSGGANFF. The CDR3 DNA follows: TGCAGCGTTGAAGGGACTAGCGGGGGGGCCAATTTCTTC. V is TRBV29-1 and J is TRBJ2-1; 15 nucleotides agree with TRBD2. The CDR3 runs to 13 residues. The ends lost 1 base at V and 16 bases at J; junction bases unmatched: 5. CDR1 is SQVTM, CDR2 ANQGSEA, per germline.

The chain has TRBV27 and TRBJ1-2; 8 bases are a match to TRBD1. Germline V gene lookup returns CDR1 MNHEY and CDR2 SMNVEV (reference sequence). There are 14 residues in the CDR3. Trimming took 5 bases from V and 6 from J; bases not matched to a gene: 8. CDR3 loop: CASSRSDRDDGYTF. CDR3 nucleotide sequence: TGTGCCAGCAGTCGCTCGGACAGGGACGATGGCTACACCTTC.